Below, 16 T cell receptor beta chains from the same sample are listed, as sequenced in a study of blood T cells in healthy people across ages. Then a second PCR, running roughly 7 to 11 cycles, was carried out with a sample-barcoded 5' primer and a J-beta primer mix. TCRdb re-analysed the 5' RACE reads in MiXCR, keeping a single row per CDR3 protein. The repertoire holds 750,000 to 950,000 distinct CDR3 sequences, with around half as singletons. Sequenced sample: blood. These receptors were collected from an elderly man in good health.

This clonotype was recorded a few times. V and J are TRBV9 and TRBJ2-5, with TRBD1 matching over 10 bases. Germline CDR1 is SGDLS and CDR2 is YYNGEE. This CDR3 is built from 14 residues. Trimming cost V 2 bases and J 4 bases; bases outside gene matches: 2. The CDR3 region has the DNA TGTGCCAGCAGCGTGACAGGGGGCCCAGAGACCCAGTACTTC. Its translation: CASSVTGGPETQYF.

This sequence joins TRBV20-1 and TRBJ2-3, with D possibly TRBD1 on 5 matching bases. Trimming shortened V by 6 bases and J by 1 base, and 20 bases separated the two germline ends. The germline gives CDR1 DFQATT, CDR2 SNEGSKA (reference sequence). This CDR3 has 16 residues. The CDR3 here is CSATSPGRVGTDTQYF. CDR3 nucleotides: TGCAGTGCAACCTCCCCGGGCAGGGTCGGCACAGATACGCAGTATTTT.

The chain uses TRBV6-5 and TRBJ2-7; 15 bases line up with TRBD2. Germline CDR1 MNHEY, CDR2 SVGAGI. After removal of 0 bases from V and 0 bases from J, the junction contained 0 bases not matched to a gene. There are 17 residues in the CDR3. In DNA form, the CDR3 reads TGTGCCAGCAGTTACTCGGGACTAGCGGGAGGCTCCTACGAGCAGTACTTC. This codes for CASSYSGLAGGSYEQYF.

This clonotype has more than one count but fewer than ten. The chain links TRBV29-1 to TRBJ2-1; 10 bases agree with TRBD2. The CDR3 spans 15 residues. With 7 bases clipped from V and 5 bases from J, the junction kept 11 bases outside the gene matches. Per germline, CDR1 SQVTM and CDR2 ANQGSEA. CDR3 loop: CSAGSSAGGDNEQFF. DNA of the CDR3: TGCAGCGCCGGCTCGTCAGCGGGAGGGGACAATGAGCAGTTCTTC.

The rearrangement uses TRBV11-2 and TRBJ2-3; 11 nucleotides agree with TRBD2. V was clipped by 3 bases and J by 2 bases; unmatched bases: 4. CDR1 and CDR2 from the germline V gene are SGHAT and FQNNGV. This CDR3 is built from 16 residues. The CDR3 nucleotides are TGTGCCAGCAGCTTGGGACTAGCGGCACTCACAGATACGCAGTATTTT. Translating gives CASSLGLAALTDTQYF.

V and J are TRBV20-1 and TRBJ1-3, with D tentatively TRBD1 (5 bases). The germline CDR1 and CDR2 sequences are DFQATT and SNEGSKA (reference sequence). Trimming removed 0 bases from V and 1 base from J, with 22 bases in between. The CDR3 runs 19 residues. CDR3 protein: CSARDLGPGLEGSGNTIYF. The CDR3 nucleotides are TGCAGTGCTAGAGATCTGGGGCCAGGGTTGGAAGGTTCTGGAAACACCATATATTTT.

This clonotype was observed a single time. V usage is TRBV12-3 or TRBV12-4 and J usage is TRBJ1-5, with D unclear. The CDR3 sequence is 18 residues long. Trimming left V 3 bases short and J 0 bases short, with 18 bases between. DNA for the CDR3: TGTGCCAGCAGTTTCGAACCCGGCGGCATTTATAGCAATCAGCCCCAGCATTTT. Its protein is CASSFEPGGIYSNQPQHF.

The gene calls are TRBV24-1 and TRBJ2-1; the match to TRBD2 covers 8 bases. The CDR3 extends over 15 amino acids. Germline V gene data show CDR1 as KGHDR and CDR2 as SFDVKD. V was pared by 4 bases and J by 12 bases, with 13 bases of the junction left unmatched. The CDR3, as DNA: TGTGCCACCAGTGAGGAGGGCACCTTAGCGGGACGGCAGTTCTTC. It codes for CATSEEGTLAGRQFF.

The chain recombines TRBV10-3 with TRBJ2-7; 10 nucleotides agree with TRBD2. Germline CDR1 reads ENHRY; CDR2 reads SYGVKD. The CDR3 runs to 13 residues. Germline trimming cut 6 bases from V and 4 bases from J; bases unmatched to any gene: 3. Here the CDR3 reads CAIRVAGGYEQYF. The CDR3 DNA reads as TGTGCCATCAGGGTAGCGGGAGGTTACGAGCAGTACTTC.

There are a few counts of this clonotype. The gene calls are TRBV7-2 and TRBJ1-2, with D tentatively TRBD1 (6 bases). The V and J ends lost 2 bases and 2 bases respectively, with 18 bases between them. The CDR3 totals 17 residues. The germline gives CDR1 SGHTA, CDR2 FQGNSA. CDR3 in amino acids: CASSLLGGQGLNYGYTF. CDR3 DNA sequence: TGTGCCAGCAGCTTATTGGGAGGGCAGGGGTTAAACTATGGCTACACCTTC.

The chain employs TRBV7-9 and TRBJ2-5, with 8 positions matching TRBD2. The J call may be in error: the DNA end matches TRBJ2-7 better. The CDR3 runs 12 residues. Germline CDR1 reads SEHNR; CDR2 reads FQNEAQ (reference sequence). The CDR3 region is CASSGTRHEQYF. In nucleotides, the CDR3 is TGTGCCAGCAGCGGGACTAGGCACGAGCAGTACTTC.

Turning to this clonotype: A read error may account for a junction end that differs from germline. This rearrangement joins TRBV7-9 to TRBJ2-7; D assignment may be TRBD1 or TRBD2 (7 bases each). Germline values: CDR1 SEHNR, CDR2 FQNEAQ (reference sequence). The CDR3 runs 14 residues. The DNA for the CDR3 is TGTGTCAGCAGCAGGGGGGGCACAGCCTACGAGCAGTACTTC. Amino acids: CVSSRGGTAYEQYF. The variable domain in full, completed from reference TRBV7-9 and TRBJ2-7, reads DTGVSQNPRHKITKRGQNVTFRCDPISEHNRLYWYRQTLGQGPEFLTYFQNEAQLEKSRLLSDRFSAERPKGSFSTLEIQRTEQGDSAMYLCVSSRGGTAYEQYFGPGTRLTVT.

This clonotype came up a few times. V and J are TRBV7-2 and TRBJ1-1; D not certain. V lost 2 bases, J lost 0 bases, and 7 bases lay in between. CDR3 length: 14 amino acids. Germline CDR1 reads SGHTA; CDR2 reads FQGNSA. The CDR3 spells CASSLTSLNTEAFF. In DNA form, the CDR3 reads TGTGCCAGCAGCTTAACCAGCCTGAACACTGAAGCTTTCTTT.

This clonotype came up a few times. The chain is built from TRBV28 and TRBJ2-5; the match to TRBD1 covers 9 bases. The CDR3 is 14 amino acids. V lost 6 bases to trimming and J lost 5 bases; unmatched junction nucleotides: 7. Per the germline V gene, CDR1 is MDHEN and CDR2 is SYDVKM. The CDR3 sequence is CASSRDRVVETQYF. The CDR3 nucleotides read TGTGCCAGCAGCCGGGACAGGGTGGTGGAGACCCAGTACTTC.

V is TRBV12-3 or TRBV12-4 and J is TRBJ2-3; D is perhaps TRBD1 (7 bases). V lost 3 bases and J lost 5, with 18 bases in between. The CDR3 is 16 amino acids. The CDR3 loop reads CASSLGGAQGGDTQYF. The CDR3 DNA reads as TGTGCCAGCAGTTTGGGCGGGGCCCAGGGGGGAGATACGCAGTATTTT.

V and J are TRBV10-3 and TRBJ2-7; D is unresolved. Gene TRBJ2-5 matches the end of the DNA better, so the J call may be wrong. This CDR3 has 14 residues. CDR1 is ENHRY, CDR2 SYGVKD, per germline. Written as DNA, the CDR3 is TGTGCCATCAGTGGAAACACCTACCAAGAGACCCAGTACTTC. Residues: CAISGNTYQETQYF.